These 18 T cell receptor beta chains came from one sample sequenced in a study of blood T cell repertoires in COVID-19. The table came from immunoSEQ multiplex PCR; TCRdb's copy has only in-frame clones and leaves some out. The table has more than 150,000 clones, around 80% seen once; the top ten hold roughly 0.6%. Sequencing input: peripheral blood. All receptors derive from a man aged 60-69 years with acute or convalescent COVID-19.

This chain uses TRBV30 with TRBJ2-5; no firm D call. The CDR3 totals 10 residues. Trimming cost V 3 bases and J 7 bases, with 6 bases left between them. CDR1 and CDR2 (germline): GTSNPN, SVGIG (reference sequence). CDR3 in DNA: TGTGCCTGGAGCCTCGGGACCCAGTACTTC. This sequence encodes CAWSLGTQYF.

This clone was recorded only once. The CDR3 here is CASSPLVLAERTGEQYF. CDR3 bases: TGTGCCAGCTCACCCCTTGTACTAGCGGAAAGGACGGGGGAGCAGTACTTC. This rearrangement joins TRBV18 to TRBJ2-7, with 8 bases matching TRBD2. The ends lost 3 bases at V and 7 bases at J; junction bases unmatched: 17. Looked up from germline, CDR1 is KGHSH and CDR2 is LQKENI. The CDR3 runs 17 residues.

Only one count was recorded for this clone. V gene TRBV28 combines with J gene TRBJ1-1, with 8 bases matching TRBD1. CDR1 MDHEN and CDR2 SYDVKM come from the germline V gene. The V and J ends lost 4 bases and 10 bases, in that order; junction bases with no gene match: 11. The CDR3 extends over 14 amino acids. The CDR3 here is CASSSTGAYRGAFF. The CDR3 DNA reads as TGTGCCAGCAGTTCGACAGGGGCCTACCGCGGAGCTTTCTTT. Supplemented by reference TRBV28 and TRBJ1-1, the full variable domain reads DVKVTQSSRYLVKRTGEKVFLECVQDMDHENMFWYRQDPGLGLRLIYFSYDVKMKEKGDIPEGYSVSREKKERFSLILESASTNQTSMYLCASSSTGAYRGAFFGQGTRLTVV.

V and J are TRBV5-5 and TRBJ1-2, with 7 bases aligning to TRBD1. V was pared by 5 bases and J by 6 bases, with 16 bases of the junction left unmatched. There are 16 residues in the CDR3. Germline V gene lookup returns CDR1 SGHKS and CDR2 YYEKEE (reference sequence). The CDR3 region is CASRQRGATGQNGYTF. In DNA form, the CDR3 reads TGTGCCAGCAGGCAACGTGGGGCGACAGGGCAGAATGGCTACACCTTC.

The CDR3 loop reads CASSQVAVLANEQFF. CDR3 in DNA: TGTGCCAGCAGCCAAGTGGCGGTACTAGCCAATGAGCAGTTCTTC. The chain combines TRBV4-2 with TRBJ2-1, with D maybe TRBD2 (6 bases). V was shortened by 1 base and J by 6 bases, with 13 bases between the two germline ends. CDR1 LGHNA and CDR2 YNFKEQ come from the germline V gene. The CDR3 runs 15 residues.

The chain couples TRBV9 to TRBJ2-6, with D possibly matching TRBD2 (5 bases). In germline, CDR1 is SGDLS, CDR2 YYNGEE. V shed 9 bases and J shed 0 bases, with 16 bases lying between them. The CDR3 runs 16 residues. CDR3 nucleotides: TGTGCCACCTCTCCGACTACGGGCTCTGGGGCCAACGTCCTGACTTTC. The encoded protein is CATSPTTGSGANVLTF. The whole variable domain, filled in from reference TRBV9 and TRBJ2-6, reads DSGVTQTPKHLITATGQRVTLRCSPRSGDLSVYWYQQSLDQGLQFLIQYYNGEERAKGNILERFSAQQFPDLHSELNLSSLELGDSALYFCATSPTTGSGANVLTFGAGSRLTVL.

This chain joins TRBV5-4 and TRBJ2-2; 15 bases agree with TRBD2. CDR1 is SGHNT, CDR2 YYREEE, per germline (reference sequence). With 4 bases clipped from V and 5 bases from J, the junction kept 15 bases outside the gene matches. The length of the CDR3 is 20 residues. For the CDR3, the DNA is TGTGCCAGCAGCAAATCCCCGGGACTAGCGGGAGGAGCGGGTACCGGGGAGCTGTTTTTT. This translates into CASSKSPGLAGGAGTGELFF.

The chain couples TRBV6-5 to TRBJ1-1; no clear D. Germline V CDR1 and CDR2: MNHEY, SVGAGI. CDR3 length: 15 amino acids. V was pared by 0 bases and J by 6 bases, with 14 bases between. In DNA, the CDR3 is TGTGCCAGCAGTTACTCGACTACCTGGGAACCTGAAGCTTTCTTT. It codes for CASSYSTTWEPEAFF.

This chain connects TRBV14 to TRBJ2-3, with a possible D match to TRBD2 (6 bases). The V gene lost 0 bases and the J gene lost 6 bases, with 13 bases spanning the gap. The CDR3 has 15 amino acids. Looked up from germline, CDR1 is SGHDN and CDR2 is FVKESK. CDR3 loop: CASSQDWGVKDTQYF. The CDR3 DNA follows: TGTGCCAGCAGCCAAGATTGGGGGGTGAAGGATACGCAGTATTTT.

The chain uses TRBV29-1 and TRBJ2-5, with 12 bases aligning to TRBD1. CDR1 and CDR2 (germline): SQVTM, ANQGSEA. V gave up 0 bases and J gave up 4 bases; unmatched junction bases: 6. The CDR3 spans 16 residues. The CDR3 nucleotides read TGCAGCGTTGAAGATAGGGGGGACAGGGGGCGAGAGACCCAGTACTTC. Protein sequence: CSVEDRGDRGRETQYF.

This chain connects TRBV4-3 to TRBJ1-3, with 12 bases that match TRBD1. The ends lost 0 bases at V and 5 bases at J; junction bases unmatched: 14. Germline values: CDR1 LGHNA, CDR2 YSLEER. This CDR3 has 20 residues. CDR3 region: CASSQDLPGQGALSRNTIYF. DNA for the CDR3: TGCGCCAGCAGCCAAGATCTTCCGGGACAGGGGGCGCTATCACGAAACACCATATATTTT.

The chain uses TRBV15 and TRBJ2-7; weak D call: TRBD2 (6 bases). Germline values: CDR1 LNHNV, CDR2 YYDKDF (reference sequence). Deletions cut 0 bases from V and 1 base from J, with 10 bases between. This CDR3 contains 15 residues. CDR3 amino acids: CATSRDLGGSYEQYF. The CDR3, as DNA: TGTGCCACCAGCAGAGATCTGGGGGGTTCCTACGAGCAGTACTTC.

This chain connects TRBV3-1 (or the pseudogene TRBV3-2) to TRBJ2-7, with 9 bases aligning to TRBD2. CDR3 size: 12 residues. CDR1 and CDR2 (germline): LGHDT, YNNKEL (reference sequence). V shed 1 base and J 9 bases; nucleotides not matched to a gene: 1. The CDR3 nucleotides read TGTGCCAGCAGCCAAGGACTAGCGGTGCAGTACTTC. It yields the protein CASSQGLAVQYF.

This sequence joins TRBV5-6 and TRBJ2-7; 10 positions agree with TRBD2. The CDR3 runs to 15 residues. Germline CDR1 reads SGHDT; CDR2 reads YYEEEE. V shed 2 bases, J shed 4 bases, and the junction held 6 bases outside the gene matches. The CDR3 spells CASSFASGGAYEQYF. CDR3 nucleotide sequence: TGTGCCAGCAGCTTCGCCAGCGGGGGGGCTTACGAGCAGTACTTC.

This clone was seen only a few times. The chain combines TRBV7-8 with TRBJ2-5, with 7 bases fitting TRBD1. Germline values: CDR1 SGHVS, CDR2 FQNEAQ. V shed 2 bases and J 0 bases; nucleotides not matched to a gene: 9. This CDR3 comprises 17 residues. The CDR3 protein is CASSLPPTGPHQETQYF. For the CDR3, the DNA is TGTGCCAGCAGCTTACCACCGACAGGGCCCCACCAAGAGACCCAGTACTTC.

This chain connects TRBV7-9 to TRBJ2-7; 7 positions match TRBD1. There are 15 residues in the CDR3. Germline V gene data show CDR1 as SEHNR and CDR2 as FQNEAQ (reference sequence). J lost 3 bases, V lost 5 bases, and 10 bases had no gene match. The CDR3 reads CASSKTDRLNYEQYF. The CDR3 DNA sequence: TGTGCCAGCAGCAAAACGGACAGGCTGAACTACGAGCAGTACTTC.

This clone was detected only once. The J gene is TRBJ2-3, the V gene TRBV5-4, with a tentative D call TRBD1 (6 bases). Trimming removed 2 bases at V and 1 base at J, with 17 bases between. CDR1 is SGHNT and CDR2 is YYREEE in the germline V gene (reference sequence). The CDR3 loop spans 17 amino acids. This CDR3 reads CASSLKQGTLRTDTQYF. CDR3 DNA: TGTGCCAGCAGCTTAAAACAGGGTACCCTACGCACAGATACGCAGTATTTT.

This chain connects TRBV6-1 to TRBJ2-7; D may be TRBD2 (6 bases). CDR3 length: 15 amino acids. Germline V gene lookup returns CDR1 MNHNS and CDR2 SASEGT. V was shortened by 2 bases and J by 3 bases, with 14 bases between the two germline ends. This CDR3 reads CASSEPLALSYEQYF. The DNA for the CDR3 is TGTGCCAGCAGTGAACCCCTAGCGCTAAGCTACGAGCAGTACTTC.